The 15 T cell receptor beta chains presented below share a single source sample, sequenced in a study of technical replicates of blood from a few donors. The repertoire was sequenced with immunoSEQ multiplex PCR; TCRdb's copy has only in-frame clones and lacks some. The table shows 50,000 to 65,000 clones, with around 92% occurring only once. Sequenced: PBMCs. The receptors were sampled from a human donor in good health. Some clones in this sample may be carry-over from other donors' samples.

The V call is TRBV2, the J call TRBJ2-1; 7 bases are shared with TRBD1. The CDR3 consists of 13 residues. V gave up 7 bases and J gave up 9 bases; unmatched junction bases: 9. Germline CDR1 reads SNHLY; CDR2 reads FYNNEI. CDR3 nucleotide sequence: TGTGCCAGCAACGGAGGACAGGTCGGTGAGCAGTTCTTC. This codes for CASNGGQVGEQFF.

CDR3 DNA sequence: TGTGCCAGCAGCTTCAGAACGGGACTCACAGATACGCAGTATTTT. It yields the protein CASSFRTGLTDTQYF. The rearrangement uses TRBV7-2 and TRBJ2-3; maybe TRBD2 (6 bases). The V end lost 3 bases, the J end lost 2 bases, and 12 bases lay between the germline ends. Germline CDR1 reads SGHTA; CDR2 reads FQGNSA. The CDR3 runs 15 residues.

The chain joins TRBV7-9 to TRBJ2-5; TRBD2 aligns across 9 bases. The V segment lost 4 bases and the J segment 6 bases; nucleotides outside the gene matches: 15. The CDR3 extends over 17 amino acids. CDR1 and CDR2 (germline): SEHNR, FQNEAQ (reference sequence). CDR3 bases: TGTGCCAGCAGCTCCATCCGGGGCGGGGGGGCCTGGAAGACCCAGTACTTC. Its protein is CASSSIRGGGAWKTQYF.

The chain uses TRBV25-1 and TRBJ2-7, with D tentatively TRBD2 (6 bases). V was pared by 4 bases and J by 8 bases, with 12 bases between. The CDR3 is made up of 12 amino acids. Germline CDR1 reads MGHDK; CDR2 reads SYGVNS. The CDR3 region is CASSGLGGKQYF. The CDR3 nucleotides are TGTGCCAGCAGTGGGCTGGGGGGTAAGCAGTACTTC.

This rearrangement joins TRBV2 to TRBJ2-7; 9 nucleotides align to TRBD1. This CDR3 spans 14 amino acids. The ends lost 6 bases at V and 6 bases at J; junction bases unmatched: 9. Germline CDR1 SNHLY, CDR2 FYNNEI. DNA for the CDR3: TGTGCCAGCAGCTACCGGACAGGGGCAGGCGAGCAGTACTTC. Its protein is CASSYRTGAGEQYF.

This clone was seen just once. The chain is built from TRBV6-5 and TRBJ2-5, with TRBD2 identical over 7 bases. V lost 7 bases, J lost 5 bases, and 7 bases stayed unmatched. Germline loops: CDR1 MNHEY, CDR2 SVGAGI. This CDR3 is 13 amino acids long. This CDR3 is CASTGGGTETQYF. The DNA of the CDR3 is TGTGCCAGCACCGGGGGAGGGACGGAGACCCAGTACTTC.

This rearrangement joins TRBV4-3 to TRBJ2-1; a possible D gene is TRBD1 (6 bases). This CDR3 comprises 13 residues. The germline V gene has CDR1 LGHNA and CDR2 YSLEER. With 1 base removed from V and 9 bases from J, the gap between germline ends came to 10 bases. The CDR3 spells CASSQADRTEQFF. In nucleotides, the CDR3 is TGCGCCAGCAGCCAAGCCGACAGGACTGAGCAGTTCTTC.

The chain joins TRBV4-3 to TRBJ2-1, with 10 nucleotides matching TRBD2. Per the germline V gene, CDR1 is LGHNA and CDR2 is YSLEER. The junction had 1 base not matched to a gene; V was cut back by 0 bases and J by 5 bases. The CDR3 length is 15 residues. This CDR3 is CASSQEGTSDNEQFF. The CDR3 nucleotides read TGCGCCAGCAGCCAAGAGGGGACTAGCGACAATGAGCAGTTCTTC.

This clone was recorded once. The rearrangement links TRBV25-1 to TRBJ2-7; 8 nucleotides align to TRBD2. The trim removed 2 bases at V and 2 bases at J, leaving 5 bases unmatched. The CDR3 runs to 15 residues. Germline V lookup: CDR1 MGHDK, CDR2 SYGVNS. For the CDR3, the DNA is TGTGCCAGCAGTGAAGCCACGGGGGGGCCCTACGAGCAGTACTTC. This gives the protein CASSEATGGPYEQYF.

The chain couples TRBV2 to TRBJ2-2; D is undetermined. Per germline, CDR1 SNHLY and CDR2 FYNNEI. The CDR3 spans 12 residues. Deletions cut 8 bases from V and 5 bases from J, with 9 bases between. The CDR3 DNA follows: TGTGCCAGCGCGGTCGGGACCGGGGAGCTGTTTTTT. As protein: CASAVGTGELFF.

The chain combines TRBV4-3 with TRBJ1-1, with no clear D. Germline values: CDR1 LGHNA, CDR2 YSLEER. The CDR3 totals 16 residues. Trimming took 4 bases from V and 0 from J, leaving 15 bases between them. Written as DNA, the CDR3 is TGCGCCAGCAGCCCCCGGAGGGAGATCCTGAACACTGAAGCTTTCTTT. It codes for CASSPRREILNTEAFF.

The CDR3 sequence is CASSEGGGQDEQFF. The CDR3, as DNA: TGTGCCAGCAGTGAAGGGGGGGGCCAAGATGAGCAGTTCTTC. The chain recombines TRBV6-4 with TRBJ2-1; perhaps TRBD2 as D (7 bases). Trimming pared 3 bases from V and 8 bases from J, leaving 14 bases between. This CDR3 contains 14 residues. Germline assignment: CDR1 MRHNA and CDR2 SNTAGT.

This clone was recorded only once. The chain combines TRBV7-3 with TRBJ1-2, with 8 bases aligning to TRBD1. This CDR3 has 13 residues. Germline V gene sequence: CDR1 SGHTA, CDR2 FQGTGA. After removal of 3 bases from V and 6 bases from J, the junction contained 3 bases not matched to a gene. CDR3: CASSFGQGDGYTF. CDR3 coding DNA: TGTGCCAGCAGCTTCGGACAGGGTGATGGCTACACCTTC.

This chain joins TRBV4-1 and TRBJ2-2; TRBD1 agrees at 7 bases. This CDR3 contains 14 residues. The germline gives CDR1 MGHRA, CDR2 YSYEKL. The ends lost 3 bases at V and 3 bases at J; junction bases unmatched: 1. The CDR3 DNA is TGCGCCAGCAGCCATACAGGGGACACCGGGGAGCTGTTTTTT. Amino acid sequence: CASSHTGDTGELFF.

This sequence joins TRBV5-6 and TRBJ1-2; weak D call: TRBD1 (6 bases). V shed 2 bases and J shed 3 bases, with 11 bases lying between them. The CDR3 runs to 14 residues. The germline V gene has CDR1 SGHDT and CDR2 YYEEEE. The CDR3 spells CASSFQGYDYGYTF. The DNA of the CDR3 is TGTGCCAGCAGCTTCCAGGGGTACGACTATGGCTACACCTTC.